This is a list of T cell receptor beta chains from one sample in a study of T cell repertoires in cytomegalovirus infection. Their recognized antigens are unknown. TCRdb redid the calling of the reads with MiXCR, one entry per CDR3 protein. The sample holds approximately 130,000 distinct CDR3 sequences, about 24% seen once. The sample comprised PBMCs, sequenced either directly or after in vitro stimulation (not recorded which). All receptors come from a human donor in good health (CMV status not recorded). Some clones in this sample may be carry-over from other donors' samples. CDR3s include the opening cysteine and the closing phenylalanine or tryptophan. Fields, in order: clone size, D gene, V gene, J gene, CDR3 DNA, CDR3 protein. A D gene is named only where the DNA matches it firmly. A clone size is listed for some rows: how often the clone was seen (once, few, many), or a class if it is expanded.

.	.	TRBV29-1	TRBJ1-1	TGCAGCGTTGCGGGCAGATACACTGAAGCTTTCTTT	CSVAGRYTEAFF
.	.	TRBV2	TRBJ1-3	TGTGCCAGCAGAGAACAAGTCTCTGGAAACACCATATATTTT	CASREQVSGNTIYF
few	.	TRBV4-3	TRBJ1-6	TGCGCCAGCAGCCAAGTGACGGGCAATTCACCCCTCCACTTT	CASSQVTGNSPLHF
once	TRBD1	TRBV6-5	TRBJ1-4	TGTGCCAGCAGTTACGATGACAGGGGGGTCGGGCAACTGTTTTTT	CASSYDDRGVGQLFF
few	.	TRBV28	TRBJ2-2	TGTGCCAGCAGTCCTATCACCTTCCACTACACCGGGGAGCTGTTTTTT	CASSPITFHYTGELFF
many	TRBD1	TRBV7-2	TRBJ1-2	TGTGCCAGCAGCTTGGGGACAGCGCAAGGCTACACCTTC	CASSLGTAQGYTF
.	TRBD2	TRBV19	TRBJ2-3	TGTGCCAGTAGTATCGGGTTAGCGGGAGCCGGAGCAGATACGCAGTATTTT	CASSIGLAGAGADTQYF
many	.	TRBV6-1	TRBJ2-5	TGTGCCAGCAACGAATTTGCCTCGACAGCCCAAGAGACCCAGTACTTC	CASNEFASTAQETQYF
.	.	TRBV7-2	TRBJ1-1	TGTGCCAGCAGCCCGCAACAGGCAAGTGAAGCTTTCTTT	CASSPQQASEAFF
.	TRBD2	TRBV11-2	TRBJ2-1	TGTGCCAGCAGCTCACCCGGGGGAAGCGGGAGAGGGGGGGCCAAGCAGTTCTTC	CASSSPGGSGRGGAKQFF
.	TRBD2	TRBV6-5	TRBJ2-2	TGTGCCAGCAGGGAGCCGGGGAGGGCGAACACCGGGGAGCTGTTTTTT	CASREPGRANTGELFF
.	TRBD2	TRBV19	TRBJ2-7	TGTGCCAGTAGTATAGTAGCACTAGCGGGAGTTAACTACGAGCAGTACTTC	CASSIVALAGVNYEQYF
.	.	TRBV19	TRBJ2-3	TGTGCCAGTAGTTACCTCTCGGGCACAGATACGCAGTATTTT	CASSYLSGTDTQYF
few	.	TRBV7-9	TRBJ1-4	TGTGCCAGCAGCCTAGCCAGGGGAAGCGAAAAACTGTTTTTT	CASSLARGSEKLFF
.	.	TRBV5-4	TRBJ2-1	TGTGCCAGCAGCCCTGCAAGGGCCATCTTTAGCCACAATGAGCAGTTCTTC	CASSPARAIFSHNEQFF
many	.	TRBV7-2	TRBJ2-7	TGTGCCAGCAGCTTAGGTCCCAGCGCCTACGAGCAGTACTTC	CASSLGPSAYEQYF
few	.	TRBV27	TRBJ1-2	TGTGCCAGCAGTTTAACCAGAGCTGGCTATGGCTACACCTTC	CASSLTRAGYGYTF
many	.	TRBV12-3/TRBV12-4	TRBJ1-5	TGTGCCAGCAGTACCCGGGGCGGGACCGAGGTGAGGCCCCAGCATTTT	CASSTRGGTEVRPQHF
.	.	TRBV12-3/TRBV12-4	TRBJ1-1	TGTGCCAGCAGACCGGGACGGCACATGAACACTGAAGCTTTCTTT	CASRPGRHMNTEAFF
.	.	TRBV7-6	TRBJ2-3	TGTGCCAGCAGAAGACTCGGGCCAGCCGGGTACAAGCAGTATTTT	CASRRLGPAGYKQYF
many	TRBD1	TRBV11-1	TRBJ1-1	TGTGCCAGCAGCACCGGACAGGGGAACACTGAAGCTTTCTTT	CASSTGQGNTEAFF
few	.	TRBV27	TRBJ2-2	TGTGCCAGCAGTTCCCACGATCGGAACACCGGGGAGCTGTTTTTT	CASSSHDRNTGELFF
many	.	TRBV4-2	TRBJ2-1	TGTGCCAGCAGCCAAAGGGACGAGGAGTCCTACAATGAGCAGTTCTTC	CASSQRDEESYNEQFF
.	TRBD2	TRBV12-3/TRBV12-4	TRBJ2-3	TGTGCCAGCAAGCCGACTAGCGGGAGAACAGATACGCAGTATTTT	CASKPTSGRTDTQYF
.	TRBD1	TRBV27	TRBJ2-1	TGTGCCAGCAGTTTAGGAACAGGGGGTAGGTACAATGAGCAGTTCTTC	CASSLGTGGRYNEQFF
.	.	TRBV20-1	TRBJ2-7	TGCAGTGCTAGAGATCACCAGGGGTACTACGAGCAGTACTTC	CSARDHQGYYEQYF
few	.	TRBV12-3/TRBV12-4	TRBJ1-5	TGTGCCAGCAGCCTCGGACAAACGGGTCAGCCCCAGCATTTT	CASSLGQTGQPQHF
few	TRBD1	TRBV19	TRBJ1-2	TGTGCCAGTAGCATCAGGGGGCTAGACGGCTACACCTTC	CASSIRGLDGYTF
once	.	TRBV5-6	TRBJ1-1	TGTGCCAGCAGGGGCCAGGGGTTAGCCACTGAAGCTTTCTTT	CASRGQGLATEAFF
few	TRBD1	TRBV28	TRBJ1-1	TGTGCCAGCAGTCGCGACAGGGGGAACACTGAAGCTTTCTTT	CASSRDRGNTEAFF
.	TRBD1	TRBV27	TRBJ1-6	TGTGCCAGCAGTCCCGACAGGGGAAGAAATTCACCCCTCCACTTT	CASSPDRGRNSPLHF
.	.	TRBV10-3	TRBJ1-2	TGTGCCATCAGTGACAGGGAAGGGAACTATGGCTACACCTTC	CAISDREGNYGYTF
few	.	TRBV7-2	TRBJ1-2	TGTGCCAGCAGCCTAAAAGATGTCTATGGCTACACCTTC	CASSLKDVYGYTF
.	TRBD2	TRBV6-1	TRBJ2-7	TGTGCCAGCAGAAGGGCTAGCGGGTTCCCCTACGAGCAGTACTTC	CASRRASGFPYEQYF
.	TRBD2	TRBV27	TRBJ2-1	TGTGCCAGCAGTGGAGAGACTAGCGGCTACAATGAGCAGTTCTTC	CASSGETSGYNEQFF
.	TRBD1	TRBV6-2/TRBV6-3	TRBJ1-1	TGTGCCAGCAGGGACAGGCCTCTCACTGAAGCTTTCTTT	CASRDRPLTEAFF
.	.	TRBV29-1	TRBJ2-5	TGCAGCGTTGATTATCGCGGTCGCAGGGTACTTCAAGAGACCCAGTACTTC	CSVDYRGRRVLQETQYF
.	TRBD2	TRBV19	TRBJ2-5	TGTGGCAGTAGTGGGACTAGCGGGACTCAAGAGACCCAGTACTTC	CGSSGTSGTQETQYF
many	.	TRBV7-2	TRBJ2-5	TGTGCCAGCAGCTCCGACCCTCTAGCTTGGAGAGCGGAGACCCAGTACTTC	CASSSDPLAWRAETQYF
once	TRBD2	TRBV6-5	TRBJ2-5	TGTGCCAGCAGTTACGTGGGAGGGGAGACCCAGTACTTC	CASSYVGGETQYF
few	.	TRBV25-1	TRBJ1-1	TGTGCCAGCAGTGAATCCACGGTCGGGCCCCCCTTCTTT	CASSESTVGPPFF
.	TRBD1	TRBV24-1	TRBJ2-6	TGTGCCACCAGTGATACCCCGGGACAGGGTCACGGGGGCTCTGGGGCCAACGTCCTGACTTTC	CATSDTPGQGHGGSGANVLTF
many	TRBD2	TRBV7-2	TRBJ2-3	TGTGCCAGCAGCCAGGGGACTAGCGGGAGGGGGGGAAGCACAGATACGCAGTATTTT	CASSQGTSGRGGSTDTQYF
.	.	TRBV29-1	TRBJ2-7	TGCAGCGCTGGGACTGGTTTCTTCGAGCAGTACTTC	CSAGTGFFEQYF
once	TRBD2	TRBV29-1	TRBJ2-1	TGCAGCGTCGGAGCGGGAGGGGGGGAGCAGTTCTTT	CSVGAGGGEQFF
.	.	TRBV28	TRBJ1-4	TGTGCCAGCAGTTTGCGACAGGAAAATGAAAAACTGTTTTTT	CASSLRQENEKLFF
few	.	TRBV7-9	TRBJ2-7	TGTGCCAGCAGCTCCGTAAACGACCCCTACGAGCAGTACTTC	CASSSVNDPYEQYF
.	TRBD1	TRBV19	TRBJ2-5	TGTGCCAGTAGTGCAACCGGGACAGGGGGCTCGGGGACCCAGTACTTC	CASSATGTGGSGTQYF
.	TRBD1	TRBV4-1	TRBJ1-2	TGCGCCAGCAGCCAACCCCAGGGGGCTAGAAATCAATATGGCTACACCTTC	CASSQPQGARNQYGYTF
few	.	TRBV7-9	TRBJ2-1	TGTGCCAGCAGCTTAGAAGTAGGGCGGCAGTTCTTC	CASSLEVGRQFF
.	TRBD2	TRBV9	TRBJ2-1	TGTGCCAGCAGCCCCTGGGGGCTAGCGGGCTCCTACAATGAGCAGTTCTTC	CASSPWGLAGSYNEQFF
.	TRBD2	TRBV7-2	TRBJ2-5	TGTGCCAGCAGCACACACCGGGACTACTTCGAAGAGACCCAGTACTTC	CASSTHRDYFEETQYF
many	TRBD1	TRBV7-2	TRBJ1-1	TGTGCCAGCAGCTTACGGAACCCGACAGGGGGCAACACTGAAGCTTTCTTT	CASSLRNPTGGNTEAFF
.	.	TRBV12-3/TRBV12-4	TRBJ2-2	TGTGCCAGCAGTCCCTCTGGTGCTCAGACCACCGGGGAGCTGTTTTTT	CASSPSGAQTTGELFF
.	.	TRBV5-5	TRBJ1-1	TGTGCCAGCAGCTTGCAGGCAGGGGAAGCTTTCTTT	CASSLQAGEAFF
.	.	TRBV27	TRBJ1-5	TGTGCCAGCAGGACTGAAGACAATCAGCCCCAGCATTTT	CASRTEDNQPQHF
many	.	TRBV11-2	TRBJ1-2	TGTGCCAGCAGCTTGGGCATCGCCCGGTATGGCTACACCTTC	CASSLGIARYGYTF
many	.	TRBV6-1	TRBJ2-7	TGTGCCAGCAGTTCGGGGTCTTACTACGAGCAGTACTTC	CASSSGSYYEQYF
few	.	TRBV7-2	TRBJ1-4	TGTGCCAGCAGCCCAAGCGGGAGGGCTGGTGAAAAACTGTTTTTT	CASSPSGRAGEKLFF
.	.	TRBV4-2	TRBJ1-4	TGTGCCAGCAGCCAAGATTCCGGCGGGGTGATGAAGGGGGAAAAACTGTTTTTT	CASSQDSGGVMKGEKLFF